This T cell receptor (beta chain) was captured in a study of cytomegalovirus exposure and HLA in healthy donors. Whole-study context: Drawn from HLA-typed donors, 65 million to 100 million unique TCRs were held in an early data release.

Both 60 Vbeta primers and 13 Jbeta primers went into the PCR. Here immunoSEQ multiplex PCR was the method, and the copy in TCRdb shows in-frame clones only, minus some. The table lists some 160,000 clones, approximately 78% of them singletons. V gave up 0 bases and J gave up 6 bases, with 16 bases separating them. Looked up from germline, CDR1 is LNHNV and CDR2 is YYDKDF (reference sequence). The CDR3 is 16 residues long. About this clone itself: Its matching antigen is unknown.

Whole-study results and caveats: Most subjects' HLA-A and HLA-B alleles were reportedly predicted from TCR beta sequences.

The V gene is TRBV15, the J gene TRBJ2-3, with D possibly matching TRBD2 (7 bases). Sequences were obtained from PBMCs. The receptor comes from a male donor in good health and CMV-seronegative. CDR3 residues: CATSRDRGHGGDTQYF. As DNA, the CDR3 is TGTGCCACCAGCAGAGACAGGGGCCACGGGGGGGATACGCAGTATTTT.